The 27 T cell receptor beta chains listed next were all sequenced from one sample in a study of CD8 T cells in Susac syndrome. Random hexamers were used to reverse transcribe the RNA input (about 0.5 to 1 ug). TCRdb independently ran MiXCR on the immunoSEQ multiplex PCR reads; one entry per CDR3 protein. The data hold more than 80,000 distinct CDR3 sequences, with approximately 93% observed a single time. Sequenced sample: CD8+ T cells from PBMCs. The receptors shown here come from a human donor with Susac syndrome.

This clonotype is medium-sized. The V and J genes are TRBV5-4 and TRBJ2-1; D could derive from TRBD1 or TRBD2 (6 bases each). CDR1 and CDR2 from the germline V gene are SGHNT and YYREEE (reference sequence). This CDR3 contains 12 residues. The V end was cut by 2 bases, the J end by 7 bases, with 7 bases between. The CDR3 DNA reads TGTGCCAGCAGCTTAGGGGGGAATGAGCAGTTCTTC. This codes for CASSLGGNEQFF. Complete variable domain (other parts from reference TRBV5-4 and TRBJ2-1): ETGVTQSPTHLIKTRGQQVTLRCSSQSGHNTVSWYQQALGQGPQFIFQYYREEENGRGNFPPRFSGLQFPNYSSELNVNALELDDSALYLCASSLGGNEQFFGPGTRLTVL.

The V gene is TRBV20-1, the J gene TRBJ2-3; 14 bases match TRBD2. V was clipped by 6 bases and J by 8 bases; unmatched bases: 10. This CDR3 has 15 residues. Germline lookup yields CDR1 DFQATT and CDR2 SNEGSKA (reference sequence). CDR3 DNA sequence: TGCAGTGCCGAGGAGACTAGCGGGGGGGCCAGTACGCAGTATTTT. Encoded protein: CSAEETSGGASTQYF.

The chain joins TRBV3-1 to TRBJ2-2; 7 bases map to TRBD2. CDR3 length equals 15 residues. The trim removed 0 bases at V and 3 bases at J, leaving 1 base unmatched. Germline values: CDR1 LGHDT, CDR2 YNNKEL (reference sequence). Here the CDR3 DNA reads TGTGCCAGCAGCCAAGAGGGGGGGGACACCGGGGAGCTGTTTTTT. This codes for CASSQEGGDTGELFF.

The V call is TRBV2, the J call TRBJ1-2; D is uncertain. Trimming removed 8 bases from V and 5 bases from J, with 15 bases in between. Looked up from germline, CDR1 is SNHLY and CDR2 is FYNNEI. This CDR3 is 13 amino acids long. The CDR3 DNA sequence: TGTGCCAGCCGGGCTGGGCAGATTTATGGCTACACCTTC. Residues: CASRAGQIYGYTF.

The V and J genes are TRBV29-1 and TRBJ2-2; TRBD1 might be the D (7 bases). Per the germline V gene, CDR1 is SQVTM and CDR2 is ANQGSEA. This CDR3 is built from 14 residues. V was pared by 4 bases and J by 5 bases, with 14 bases between. DNA of the CDR3: TGCAGCGTTGTGGAGGGGGCGGGGACCGGGGAGCTGTTTTTT. Translation gives CSVVEGAGTGELFF.

The rearrangement uses TRBV4-2 and TRBJ1-1, with 7 positions matching TRBD1. J lost 4 bases, V lost 4 bases, and 6 bases had no gene match. The CDR3 sequence is 14 residues long. Germline CDR1 LGHNA, CDR2 YNFKEQ. The DNA for the CDR3 is TGTGCCAGCAGCCCTACAGGGGTGAGCACTGAAGCTTTCTTT. Its protein is CASSPTGVSTEAFF.

The V and J genes are TRBV15 and TRBJ1-5; 8 positions agree with TRBD1. V trimming: 2 bases; J trimming: 2 bases; junction bases outside the gene matches: 8. The germline CDR1 and CDR2 sequences are LNHNV and YYDKDF (reference sequence). CDR3 length equals 17 residues. In nucleotides, the CDR3 is TGTGCCACCAGCAGAAGGTTGACAGGGGACGGCAATCAGCCCCAGCATTTT. This encodes CATSRRLTGDGNQPQHF.

The V and J genes are TRBV7-9 and TRBJ2-1, with D possibly TRBD1 on 6 matching bases. Germline loops: CDR1 SEHNR, CDR2 FQNEAQ (reference sequence). There are 12 residues in the CDR3. Trimming left V 1 base short and J 14 bases short, with 12 bases between. The CDR3 DNA sequence: TGTGCCAGCAGCTTAGGGGCGGACAGAAAGTTCTTC. Translating gives CASSLGADRKFF.

This clonotype was recorded once. V and J are TRBV3-1 and TRBJ2-1; 8 bases line up with TRBD2. V lost 0 bases to trimming and J lost 6 bases; unmatched junction nucleotides: 7. The CDR3 runs to 16 residues. Germline V lookup: CDR1 LGHDT, CDR2 YNNKEL (reference sequence). The CDR3 nucleotides read TGTGCCAGCAGCCAAGATCGCAGCGGGGGTACCAATGAGCAGTTCTTC. Its translation: CASSQDRSGGTNEQFF.

The chain links TRBV19 to TRBJ2-2; 7 positions agree with TRBD1. CDR1 and CDR2 from the germline V gene are LNHDA and SQIVND (reference sequence). The junction had 10 bases not matched to a gene; V was cut back by 3 bases and J by 9 bases. The CDR3 is made up of 15 amino acids. This CDR3 reads CASSIFGQVHRELFF. CDR3 coding DNA: TGTGCCAGTAGTATTTTTGGACAGGTACACCGGGAGCTGTTTTTT.

This clonotype was detected once. This chain uses TRBV11-2 with TRBJ2-1, with D perhaps TRBD1 (5 bases). Trimming took 0 bases from V and 12 from J, leaving 12 bases between them. The length of the CDR3 is 13 residues. CDR1 SGHAT and CDR2 FQNNGV come from the germline V gene. CDR3 region: CASSLDPRVGQFF. Written as DNA, the CDR3 is TGTGCCAGCAGCTTAGATCCCAGGGTCGGGCAGTTCTTC.

The CDR3 reads CASRPPREEQYF. The DNA of the CDR3 is TGTGCCAGCAGGCCCCCGCGGGAGGAGCAGTACTTC. The chain joins TRBV2 to TRBJ2-7, with 7 bases that match TRBD2. The CDR3 covers 12 residues. Germline CDR1 reads SNHLY; CDR2 reads FYNNEI. Trimming cost V 6 bases and J 7 bases; bases outside gene matches: 6.

CDR3 sequence (DNA): TGTGCCAGCAGCCCGAATCCCGTCGACAATGAGCAGTTCTTC. As protein: CASSPNPVDNEQFF. The chain couples TRBV5-8 to TRBJ2-1; no clear D. Germline V gene lookup returns CDR1 SGHTS and CDR2 YDEGEE. Trimming stripped 4 bases from V and 5 bases from J, with 13 bases between. This CDR3 contains 14 residues. Full variable domain (remainder filled in from reference TRBV5-8 and TRBJ2-1): EAGVTQSPTHLIKTRGQQATLRCSPISGHTSVYWYQQALGLGLQFLLWYDEGEERNRGNFPPRFSGRQFPNYSSELNVNALELEDSALYLCASSPNPVDNEQFFGPGTRLTVL.

This chain connects TRBV5-1 to TRBJ2-7; D may correspond to TRBD1 or TRBD2 (5 bases each). V dropped 0 bases and J dropped 2 bases, with 9 bases sitting between them. Germline V gene lookup returns CDR1 SGHRS and CDR2 YFSETQ. This CDR3 is 14 amino acids long. CDR3 in amino acids: CASSLAGATYEQYF. DNA of the CDR3: TGCGCCAGCAGCTTGGCCGGGGCCACCTACGAGCAGTACTTC.

V gene TRBV6-5 combines with J gene TRBJ2-2; D is unclear. The CDR3 consists of 15 residues. CDR1 MNHEY and CDR2 SVGAGI come from the germline V gene. V was clipped by 0 bases and J by 4 bases, with 9 bases between them. The CDR3 nucleotides are TGTGCCAGCAGTTACTCGAGTGGTAGCACCGGGGAGCTGTTTTTT. It encodes CASSYSSGSTGELFF.

This sequence joins TRBV15 and TRBJ2-1; D remains unclear. This CDR3 comprises 13 residues. V was pared by 1 base and J by 4 bases, with 5 bases between. From germline, CDR1 is LNHNV and CDR2 YYDKDF (reference sequence). This CDR3 reads CATSRGLYNEQFF. The CDR3 coding sequence is TGTGCCACCAGCAGAGGACTTTACAATGAGCAGTTCTTC.

The gene calls are TRBV9 and TRBJ1-5; D possibly corresponds to TRBD1 (6 bases). The germline CDR1 and CDR2 sequences are SGDLS and YYNGEE. Trimming cost V 3 bases and J 7 bases, with 14 bases left between them. The CDR3 loop spans 14 amino acids. The CDR3 DNA reads TGTGCCAGCAGCGCTTCCGAACAGGGACAGCCCCAGCATTTT. Its translation is CASSASEQGQPQHF.

The chain has TRBV25-1 and TRBJ2-5; no reliable D call. Looked up from germline, CDR1 is MGHDK and CDR2 is SYGVNS. The ends were cut back, 4 bases at V and 7 bases at J, with 10 bases in the middle. This CDR3 contains 12 residues. In nucleotides, the CDR3 is TGTGCCAGCAGTGCCTCGTCGGGGACCCAGTACTTC. Translating it yields CASSASSGTQYF.

This chain links TRBV25-1 with TRBJ1-1; TRBD1 matches 7 bases. V was pared by 8 bases and J by 0 bases, with 9 bases of the junction left unmatched. Germline loops: CDR1 MGHDK, CDR2 SYGVNS. This CDR3 has 15 amino acids. DNA of the CDR3: TGTGCCAGCGACGGAATTACAGGGGTGAACACTGAAGCTTTCTTT. This codes for CASDGITGVNTEAFF.

V gene TRBV5-1 combines with J gene TRBJ2-5; D is unclear. V dropped 2 bases and J dropped 3 bases, with 5 bases sitting between them. This CDR3 has 12 residues. From germline, CDR1 is SGHRS and CDR2 YFSETQ. The CDR3 region is CASSFLEETQYF. The CDR3 DNA is TGCGCCAGCAGCTTTCTAGAAGAGACCCAGTACTTC.

The V gene is TRBV12-3 or TRBV12-4, the J gene TRBJ2-4; D not certain. The length of the CDR3 is 11 residues. CDR3: CATLRKNIQYF. DNA of the CDR3: TGTGCTACCCTCCGAAAAAACATTCAGTACTTC.

This clonotype was observed a few times. The CDR3: CASSSLQETQYF. In nucleotides, the CDR3 is TGTGCCAGCAGCTCTCTCCAAGAGACCCAGTACTTC. V is TRBV5-4 and J is TRBJ2-5; the D is unclear. The CDR3 is 12 residues long. From germline, CDR1 is SGHNT and CDR2 YYREEE (reference sequence). Trimming pared 3 bases from V and 1 base from J, leaving 4 bases between.

The chain uses TRBV7-6 and TRBJ2-5; 7 nucleotides agree with TRBD2. Trimming removed 5 bases from V and 1 base from J; junction bases left unmatched: 10. This CDR3 spans 16 amino acids. From germline, CDR1 is SGHVS and CDR2 FNYEAQ. CDR3 nucleotides: TGTGCCAGCAGCGAACTCCCTCCGGGGGGCCAAGAGACCCAGTACTTC. As protein: CASSELPPGGQETQYF.

In this sample, this clonotype turned up once. The chain combines TRBV12-3 or TRBV12-4 with TRBJ2-5; TRBD2 matches at 8 bases. Unmatched junction bases numbered 9, after V lost 1 base and J lost 5 bases. The CDR3 is 16 amino acids. The CDR3 region has the DNA TGTGCCAGCAGTTTAGTCGGGGGGGGCTATGGTGAGACCCAGTACTTC. It translates to CASSLVGGGYGETQYF.

The chain joins TRBV24-1 to TRBJ1-2; TRBD1 is a possible D gene (5 bases). The CDR3 consists of 15 residues. Trimming stripped 4 bases from V and 3 bases from J, with 14 bases between. The germline gives CDR1 KGHDR, CDR2 SFDVKD. CDR3 sequence reads: CATSDPGTDDYGYTF. For the CDR3, the DNA is TGTGCCACCAGTGACCCCGGGACGGACGACTATGGCTACACCTTC.

The genes are TRBV19 and TRBJ2-1; D may be TRBD2 (5 bases). Germline V CDR1 and CDR2: LNHDA, SQIVND (reference sequence). The CDR3 runs to 15 residues. Trimming stripped 5 bases from V and 2 bases from J, with 13 bases between. The CDR3 sequence: CASSPGVSTYNEQFF. DNA of the CDR3: TGTGCCAGTAGTCCCGGGGTTTCCACCTACAATGAGCAGTTCTTC.

This clonotype was picked up one time. The CDR3 spells CASGGEGPAKGYTF. CDR3 nucleotide sequence: TGTGCCAGCGGCGGAGAGGGACCCGCTAAGGGCTACACCTTC. The J gene is TRBJ1-2, the V gene TRBV9; TRBD1 is a possible D gene (5 bases). V dropped 7 bases and J dropped 8 bases, with 21 bases sitting between them. CDR1 and CDR2 from the germline V gene are SGDLS and YYNGEE. CDR3 length: 14 amino acids.